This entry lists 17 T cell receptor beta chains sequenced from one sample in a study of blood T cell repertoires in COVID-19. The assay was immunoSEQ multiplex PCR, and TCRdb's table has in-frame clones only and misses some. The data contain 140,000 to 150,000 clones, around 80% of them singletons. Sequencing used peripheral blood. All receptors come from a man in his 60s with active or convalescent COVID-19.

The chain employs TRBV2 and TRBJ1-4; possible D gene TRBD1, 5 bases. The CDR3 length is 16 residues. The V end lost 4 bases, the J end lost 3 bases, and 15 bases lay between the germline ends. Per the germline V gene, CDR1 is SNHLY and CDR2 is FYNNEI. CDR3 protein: CASSAVQGPSNEKLFF. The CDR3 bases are TGTGCCAGCAGTGCGGTCCAGGGCCCCTCTAATGAAAAACTGTTTTTT.

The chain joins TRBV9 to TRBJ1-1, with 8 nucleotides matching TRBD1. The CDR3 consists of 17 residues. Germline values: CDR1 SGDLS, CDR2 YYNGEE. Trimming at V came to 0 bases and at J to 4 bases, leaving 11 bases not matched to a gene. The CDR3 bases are TGTGCCAGCAGCGTAGGAAGGACAGGGAGGTTTGGCACTGAAGCTTTCTTT. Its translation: CASSVGRTGRFGTEAFF.

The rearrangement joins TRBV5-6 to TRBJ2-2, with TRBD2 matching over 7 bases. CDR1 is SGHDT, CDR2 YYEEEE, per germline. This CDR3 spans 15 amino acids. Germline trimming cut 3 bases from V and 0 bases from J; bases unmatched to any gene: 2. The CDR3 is CASSSLAANTGELFF. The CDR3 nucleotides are TGTGCCAGCAGCTCCCTAGCGGCGAACACCGGGGAGCTGTTTTTT.

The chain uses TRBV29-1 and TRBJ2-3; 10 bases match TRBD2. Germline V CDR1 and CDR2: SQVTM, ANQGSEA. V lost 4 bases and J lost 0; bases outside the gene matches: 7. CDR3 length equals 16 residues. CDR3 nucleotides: TGCAGCGTTGTTAGGGCTAGCGGGGGTAGCACAGATACGCAGTATTTT. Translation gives CSVVRASGGSTDTQYF.

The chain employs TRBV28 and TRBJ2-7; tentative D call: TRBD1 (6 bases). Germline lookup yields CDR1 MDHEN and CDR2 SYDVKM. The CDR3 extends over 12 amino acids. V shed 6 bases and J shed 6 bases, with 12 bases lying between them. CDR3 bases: TGTGCCAGCAGACCCGGGACATCCGAGCAGTACTTC. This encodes CASRPGTSEQYF.

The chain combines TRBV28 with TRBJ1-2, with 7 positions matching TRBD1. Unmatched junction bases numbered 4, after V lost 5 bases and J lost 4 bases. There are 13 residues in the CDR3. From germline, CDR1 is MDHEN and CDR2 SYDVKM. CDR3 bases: TGTGCCAGCAGTGGGGGGACAGCCTATGGCTACACCTTC. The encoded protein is CASSGGTAYGYTF.

The CDR3 spells CASSSTGYNEKLFF. The CDR3 DNA sequence: TGCGCCAGCAGCTCGACAGGCTATAATGAAAAACTGTTTTTT. The J gene is TRBJ1-4, the V gene TRBV5-1; possibly TRBD1 for D (6 bases). This CDR3 comprises 14 residues. Germline values: CDR1 SGHRS, CDR2 YFSETQ. Trimming cost V 3 bases and J 4 bases, with 10 bases left between them.

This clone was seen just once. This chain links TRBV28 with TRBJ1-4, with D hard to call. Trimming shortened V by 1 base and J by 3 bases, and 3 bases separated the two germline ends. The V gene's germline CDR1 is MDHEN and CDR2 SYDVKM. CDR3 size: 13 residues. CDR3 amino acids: CASSLSANEKLFF. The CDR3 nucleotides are TGTGCCAGCAGTTTATCCGCTAATGAAAAACTGTTTTTT.

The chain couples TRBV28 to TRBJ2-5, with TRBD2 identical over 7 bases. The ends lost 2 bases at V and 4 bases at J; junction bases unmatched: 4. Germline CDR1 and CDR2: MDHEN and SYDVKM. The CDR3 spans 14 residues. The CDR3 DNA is TGTGCCAGCAGTTTAAGTGCGGGAGCAGAGACCCAGTACTTC. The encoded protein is CASSLSAGAETQYF.

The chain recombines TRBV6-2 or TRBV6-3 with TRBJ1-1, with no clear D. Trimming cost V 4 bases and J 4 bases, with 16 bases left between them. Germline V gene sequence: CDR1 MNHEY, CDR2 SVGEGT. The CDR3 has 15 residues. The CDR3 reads CASSSGGGVGTEAFF. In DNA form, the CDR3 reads TGTGCCAGCAGTTCGGGAGGAGGAGTCGGCACTGAAGCTTTCTTT.

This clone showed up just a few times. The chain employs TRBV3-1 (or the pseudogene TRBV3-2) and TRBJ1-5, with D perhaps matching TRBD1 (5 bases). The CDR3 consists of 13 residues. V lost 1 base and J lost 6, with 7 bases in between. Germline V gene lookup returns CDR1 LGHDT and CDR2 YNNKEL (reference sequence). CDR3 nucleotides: TGTGCCAGCAGCCAAGGGACACCTCAGCCCCAGCATTTT. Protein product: CASSQGTPQPQHF.

CDR3 in DNA: TGTGCCAGCAGCCTGGGACAGTACTACGAGCAGTACTTC. Amino acid sequence: CASSLGQYYEQYF. The chain employs TRBV11-2 and TRBJ2-7; 7 nucleotides agree with TRBD1. V trimming: 5 bases; J trimming: 3 bases; junction bases outside the gene matches: 4. The CDR3 is 13 residues long. The germline V gene encodes CDR1 SGHAT and CDR2 FQNNGV.

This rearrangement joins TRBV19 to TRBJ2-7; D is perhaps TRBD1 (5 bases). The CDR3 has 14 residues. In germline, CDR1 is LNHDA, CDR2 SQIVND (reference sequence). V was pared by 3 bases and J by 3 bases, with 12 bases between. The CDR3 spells CASSILPGNYEQYF. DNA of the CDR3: TGTGCCAGTAGTATCCTCCCAGGGAACTACGAGCAGTACTTC.

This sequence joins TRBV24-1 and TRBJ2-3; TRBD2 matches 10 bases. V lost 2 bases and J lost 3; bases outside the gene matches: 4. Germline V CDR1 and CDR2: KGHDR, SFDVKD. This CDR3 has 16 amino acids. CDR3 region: CATSDSSGRTTDTQYF. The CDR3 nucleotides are TGTGCCACCAGTGATTCTAGCGGGAGAACAACAGATACGCAGTATTTT.

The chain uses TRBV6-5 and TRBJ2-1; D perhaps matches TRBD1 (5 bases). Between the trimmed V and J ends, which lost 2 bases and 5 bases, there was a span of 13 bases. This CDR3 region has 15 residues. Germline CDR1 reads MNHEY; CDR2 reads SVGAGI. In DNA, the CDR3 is TGTGCCAGCAGTTACAACAGGCAATTCGACAATGAGCAGTTCTTC. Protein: CASSYNRQFDNEQFF.

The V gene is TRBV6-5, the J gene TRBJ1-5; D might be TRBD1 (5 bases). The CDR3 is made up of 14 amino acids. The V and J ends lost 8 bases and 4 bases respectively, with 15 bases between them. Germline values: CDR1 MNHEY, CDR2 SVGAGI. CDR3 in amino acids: CASALSRENQPQHF. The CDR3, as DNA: TGTGCCAGCGCCTTATCCAGGGAAAATCAGCCCCAGCATTTT.

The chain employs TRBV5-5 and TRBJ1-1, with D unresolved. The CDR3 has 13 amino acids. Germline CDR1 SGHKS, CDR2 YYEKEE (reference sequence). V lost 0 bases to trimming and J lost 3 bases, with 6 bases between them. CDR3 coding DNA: TGTGCCAGCAGCTTGGAAGCGGACACTGAAGCTTTCTTT. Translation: CASSLEADTEAFF.